Following are 18 T cell receptor beta chains from one sample sequenced in a study of response to subunit inactivated influenza vaccine. TCRdb itself ran the RT-PCR reads through MiXCR, one entry per CDR3 protein. The sample includes 600,000 to 850,000 distinct CDR3 sequences, approximately 14% seen only once; the top ten take 7.5% to 8%. The sample consisted of PBMCs from blood, taken approximately 15 days before vaccination. These receptors were collected from a middle-aged man who received an inactivated influenza vaccine.

The J gene is TRBJ2-1, the V gene TRBV5-5; TRBD2 matches 11 bases. Trimming cost V 5 bases and J 2 bases; bases outside gene matches: 3. Germline V gene lookup returns CDR1 SGHKS and CDR2 YYEKEE (reference sequence). CDR3 size: 15 residues. CDR3 sequence (DNA): TGTGCCAGCAGTTCACTAGCGGGGGCCTACAATGAGCAGTTCTTC. Translating it yields CASSSLAGAYNEQFF.

There are a few counts of this clonotype. The chain has TRBV7-7 and TRBJ2-2; 14 nucleotides agree with TRBD2. The junction had 9 bases not matched to a gene; V was cut back by 8 bases and J by 4 bases. CDR1 is SSHAT and CDR2 is FNYEAQ in the germline V gene (reference sequence). This CDR3 has 17 amino acids. CDR3 coding DNA: TGTGCCAGCCCGGGACTAGCGGGAGAAATTCGCACCGGGGAGCTGTTTTTT. It translates to CASPGLAGEIRTGELFF.

The chain is built from TRBV5-1 and TRBJ2-3; unclear D gene. Germline CDR1 and CDR2: SGHRS and YFSETQ. Trimming removed 4 bases from V and 6 bases from J, with 9 bases in between. CDR3 length equals 12 residues. CDR3 sequence reads: CASSVGFDTQYF. DNA for the CDR3: TGCGCCAGCAGCGTAGGTTTCGATACGCAGTATTTT.

V gene TRBV12-3 or TRBV12-4 combines with J gene TRBJ1-1; TRBD1 might be the D (6 bases). The V and J ends lost 6 bases and 0 bases respectively, with 11 bases between them. The CDR3 contains 14 residues. The CDR3 nucleotides are TGTGCCAGCAGGCGGACAGCTATGAACACTGAAGCTTTCTTT. It translates to CASRRTAMNTEAFF.

The sample holds many counts of this clonotype. V usage is TRBV7-2 and J usage is TRBJ1-3, with a weak D call TRBD1 (6 bases). CDR3 length equals 14 residues. The germline V gene has CDR1 SGHTA and CDR2 FQGNSA. V lost 1 base and J lost 2, with 6 bases in between. CDR3 protein: CASSLDRAGNTIYF. In DNA, the CDR3 is TGTGCCAGCAGCTTAGACAGGGCTGGAAACACCATATATTTT.

This clonotype was seen ten or more times. The chain carries TRBV5-1 and TRBJ2-7; D unclear. The CDR3 runs to 15 residues. V lost 2 bases and J 0 bases, leaving 12 bases between the germline ends. From germline, CDR1 is SGHRS and CDR2 YFSETQ. The chain's CDR3 is CASSFSDGVSYEQYF. As DNA, the CDR3 is TGCGCCAGCAGCTTCAGCGACGGCGTCTCCTACGAGCAGTACTTC.

Points on this clonotype: The CDR3 ends on some other residue instead of the conserved phenylalanine or tryptophan, so this is likely a read error. The chain recombines TRBV12-3 or TRBV12-4 with TRBJ1-6, with D perhaps matching TRBD1 (6 bases). The length of the CDR3 is 12 residues. V lost 6 bases to trimming and J lost 6 bases, with 6 bases between them. The DNA for the CDR3 is TGTGCCAGCAGGGGGGCTAATTCACCCCTCCACTCT. Amino acid sequence: CASRGANSPLHS.

This chain links TRBV7-2 with TRBJ2-1; TRBD2 agrees at 13 bases. V lost 10 bases and J lost 0; bases outside the gene matches: 9. CDR1 and CDR2 (germline): SGHTA, FQGNSA. The CDR3 is 17 amino acids. The CDR3 coding sequence is TGTGCCACCAGACTAGCGGGGGGCTTAAGCTCCTACAATGAGCAGTTCTTC. The encoded protein is CATRLAGGLSSYNEQFF.

The genes are TRBV2 and TRBJ2-7; 8 bases match TRBD1. This CDR3 is 14 amino acids long. Germline loops: CDR1 SNHLY, CDR2 FYNNEI. J gave up 2 bases and V 6 bases, and 6 bases lay outside the gene matches. CDR3 in amino acids: CASRFGQGPYEQYF. DNA for the CDR3: TGTGCCAGCAGATTTGGACAGGGCCCCTACGAGCAGTACTTC. Full variable domain (remainder filled in from reference TRBV2 and TRBJ2-7): EPEVTQTPSHQVTQMGQEVILRCVPISNHLYFYWYRQILGQKVEFLVSFYNNEISEKSEIFDDQFSVERPDGSNFTLKIRSTKLEDSAMYFCASRFGQGPYEQYFGPGTRLTVT.

This clonotype has just a few counts. The junction differs from germline at one of its ends, possibly a read error. The gene calls are TRBV10-3 and TRBJ2-1, with TRBD2 matching 14 bases. The length of the CDR3 is 18 residues. The germline V gene encodes CDR1 ENHRY and CDR2 SYGVKD. CDR3 bases: TGTGCCATCAGTCCCGGGACTAGCGGGGGAAAGACCTACAATGACCAGTTCTTC. Amino acid sequence: CAISPGTSGGKTYNDQFF.

The chain employs TRBV12-3 or TRBV12-4 and TRBJ2-1, with 7 bases that match TRBD2. V trimming: 6 bases; J trimming: 0 bases; junction bases outside the gene matches: 5. The CDR3 contains 15 residues. The CDR3 DNA is TGTGCCAGCAGGGGGGGAGGGAGCTCCTACAATGAGCAGTTCTTC. Translation: CASRGGGSSYNEQFF.

This clonotype showed up many times. The gene calls are TRBV12-3 or TRBV12-4 and TRBJ1-2; no definite D call. The CDR3 length is 12 residues. V was cut by 5 bases and J by 3 bases, with 7 bases left in between. CDR3 protein: CASSLEYYGYTF. The CDR3 DNA is TGTGCCAGCAGTCTCGAATACTATGGCTACACCTTC.

The sample holds a few counts of this clonotype. V gene TRBV7-9 combines with J gene TRBJ2-6; D may be TRBD2 (5 bases). Per germline, CDR1 SEHNR and CDR2 FQNEAQ (reference sequence). This CDR3 region has 17 residues. V was clipped by 2 bases and J by 2 bases, with 13 bases between them. CDR3 sequence reads: CASSLKWLGTGANVLTF. The DNA for the CDR3 is TGTGCCAGCAGCTTAAAATGGCTCGGGACTGGGGCCAACGTCCTGACTTTC.

This clonotype was recorded a few times. The J gene is TRBJ2-7, the V gene TRBV4-1; no reliable D call. Germline-derived CDR1 and CDR2 are MGHRA and YSYEKL. This CDR3 contains 14 residues. Trimming left V 1 base short and J 5 bases short, with 12 bases between. The CDR3 DNA sequence: TGCGCCAGCAGCCAAGTCGCTAGTTCCCACGAGCAGTACTTC. Protein product: CASSQVASSHEQYF.

CDR3 loop: CARSLAGTGSDGANVLTF. In nucleotides, the CDR3 is TGTGCCAGAAGCTTGGCCGGAACAGGGTCAGACGGGGCCAACGTCCTGACTTTC. This chain links TRBV5-3 with TRBJ2-6, with a tentative D call TRBD1 (6 bases). TRBV5-3 qualifies as an ORF whose function is uncertain. The CDR3 extends over 18 amino acids. Trimming took off 0 bases at V and 4 bases at J, with 17 bases between the two ends.

The V and J genes are TRBV20-1 and TRBJ2-6; 9 bases align to TRBD1. With V trimmed by 6 bases and J by 1 base, 4 bases remained unmatched. CDR1 and CDR2 from the germline V gene are DFQATT and SNEGSKA (reference sequence). The CDR3 contains 15 residues. CDR3 amino acids: CSATGTGSGANVLTF. CDR3 nucleotide sequence: TGCAGTGCAACCGGGACAGGGTCTGGGGCCAACGTCCTGACTTTC.

This clonotype was observed a few times. The chain has TRBV6-1 and TRBJ2-1; a weak D match, TRBD2 (6 bases). V lost 6 bases and J lost 8, with 14 bases in between. This CDR3 has 13 residues. Per germline, CDR1 MNHNS and CDR2 SASEGT. This chain's CDR3 is CASRASSGYEQFF. The DNA of the CDR3 is TGTGCCAGCAGGGCGAGTAGCGGATATGAGCAGTTCTTC.

This clonotype was observed a few times. This chain links TRBV20-1 with TRBJ2-1; 9 bases are shared with TRBD2. Germline V CDR1 and CDR2: DFQATT, SNEGSKA (reference sequence). Germline trimming cut 5 bases from V and 5 bases from J; bases unmatched to any gene: 7. CDR3 length: 14 amino acids. CDR3 in amino acids: CSAPERGVNNEQFF. The CDR3 DNA sequence: TGCAGTGCTCCGGAGCGGGGGGTCAACAATGAGCAGTTCTTC.